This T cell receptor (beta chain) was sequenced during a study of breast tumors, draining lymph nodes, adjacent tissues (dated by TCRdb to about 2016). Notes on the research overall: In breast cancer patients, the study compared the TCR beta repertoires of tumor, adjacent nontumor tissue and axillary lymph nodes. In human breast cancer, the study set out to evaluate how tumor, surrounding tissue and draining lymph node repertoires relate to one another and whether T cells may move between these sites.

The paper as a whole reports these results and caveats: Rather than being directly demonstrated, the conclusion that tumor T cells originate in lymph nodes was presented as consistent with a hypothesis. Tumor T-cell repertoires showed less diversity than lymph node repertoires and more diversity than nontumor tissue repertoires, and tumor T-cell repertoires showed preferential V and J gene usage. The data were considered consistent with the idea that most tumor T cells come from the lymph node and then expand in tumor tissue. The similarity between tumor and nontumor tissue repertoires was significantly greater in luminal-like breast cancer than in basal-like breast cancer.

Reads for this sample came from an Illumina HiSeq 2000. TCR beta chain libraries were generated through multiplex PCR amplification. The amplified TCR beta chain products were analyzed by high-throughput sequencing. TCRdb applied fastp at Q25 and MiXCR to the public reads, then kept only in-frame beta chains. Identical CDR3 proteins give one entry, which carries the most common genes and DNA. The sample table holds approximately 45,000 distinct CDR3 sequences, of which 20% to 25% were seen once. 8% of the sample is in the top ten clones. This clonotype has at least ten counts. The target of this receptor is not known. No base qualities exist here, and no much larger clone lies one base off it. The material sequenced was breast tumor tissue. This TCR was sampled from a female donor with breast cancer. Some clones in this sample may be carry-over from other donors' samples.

This receptor carries the CDR3 CASGKLAGGGPDTQYF. The nucleotides read TGCGCCAGCGGAAAACTAGCGGGAGGGGGGCCAGATACGCAGTATTTT. The chain employs TRBV4-1 and TRBJ2-3, and TRBD2 aligns with 13 junction nucleotides. Reading from cysteine to phenylalanine, the CDR3 counts 16 amino acids. Of the read, only the CDR3 DNA is kept; its 48 bases are in frame from base 1. Here V drops 8 bases and J drops 4 bases, and the junction holds 9 bases not matched to any gene. In the germline V gene, CDR1 corresponds to MGHRA and CDR2 to YSYEKL.